This T cell receptor beta chain appears in the sequencing data of a study of blood T cell repertoires in COVID-19. Per the original data handling: By means of reference gene primer amplification, nucleated cell counts were estimated. Sequencing used immunoSEQ multiplex PCR; TCRdb keeps in-frame clones, though not all of them. V, J and clone size are taken as reported in that table, and D and trimming were inferred from the DNA itself. Of under 250,000 clones listed, 84% are singletons. In assigning cohorts, the study relied on participant-reported clinical history. The specimen was PBMCs or T cells enriched from blood (not recorded which). The receptor's source is a man in his sixties who had recovered from COVID-19.

The CDR3 protein is CASSLGLTGASNEQFF. CDR3 nucleotide sequence: TGTGCCAGCAGCTTAGGTCTCACAGGGGCGAGCAATGAGCAGTTCTTC. The chain carries TRBV11-3 and TRBJ2-1, with 7 bases aligning to TRBD1. CDR3 length equals 16 residues. Germline CDR1 is SGHNT and CDR2 is YENEEA. Trimming at V came to 1 base and at J to 6 bases, leaving 9 bases not matched to a gene.